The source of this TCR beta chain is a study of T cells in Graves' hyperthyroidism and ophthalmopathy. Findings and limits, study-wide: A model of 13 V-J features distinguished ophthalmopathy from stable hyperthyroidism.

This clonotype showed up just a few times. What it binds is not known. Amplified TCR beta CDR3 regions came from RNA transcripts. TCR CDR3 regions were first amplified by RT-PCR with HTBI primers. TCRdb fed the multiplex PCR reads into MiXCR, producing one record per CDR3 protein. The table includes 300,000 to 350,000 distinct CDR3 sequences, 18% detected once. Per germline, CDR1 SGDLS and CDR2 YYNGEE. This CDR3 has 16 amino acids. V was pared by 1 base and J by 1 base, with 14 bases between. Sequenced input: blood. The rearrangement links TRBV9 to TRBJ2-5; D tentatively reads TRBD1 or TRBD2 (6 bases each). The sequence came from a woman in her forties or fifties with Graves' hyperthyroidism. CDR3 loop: CASSVPRGPPQETQYF. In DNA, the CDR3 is TGTGCCAGCAGCGTACCCCGGGGGCCCCCCCAAGAGACCCAGTACTTC.